One and the same sample provided the 3 T cell receptor beta chains below, sequenced in a study of blood T cell repertoires in COVID-19. Method: immunoSEQ multiplex PCR; TCRdb's copy keeps in-frame clones and lacks some. The table shows approximately 150,000 clones, with roughly 83% occurring only once. Material for sequencing was peripheral blood. The source is a woman of 80 years or more with acute or convalescent COVID-19.

The J gene is TRBJ2-4, the V gene TRBV10-2, with D unresolved. There are 15 residues in the CDR3. Germline V CDR1 and CDR2: WSHSY, SAAADI. Trimming pared 2 bases from V and 0 bases from J, leaving 8 bases between. The DNA of the CDR3 is TGCGCCAGCAGTGAGGGGCGTCTAGCCAAAAACATTCAGTACTTC. This translates into CASSEGRLAKNIQYF.

The rearrangement uses TRBV5-1 and TRBJ2-7, with 9 nucleotides matching TRBD2. This CDR3 region has 14 residues. Germline V CDR1 and CDR2: SGHRS, YFSETQ. The V gene end was trimmed by 5 bases and the J gene end by 3 bases; junction bases not matched to a gene: 6. CDR3 sequence: CASRPSGASYEQYF. CDR3 in DNA: TGCGCCAGCAGACCTAGCGGGGCCAGCTACGAGCAGTACTTC.

The rearrangement uses TRBV11-3 and TRBJ2-2, with unresolved D. The length of the CDR3 is 14 residues. V lost 2 bases and J 2 bases, leaving 6 bases between the germline ends. Germline CDR1 reads SGHNT; CDR2 reads YENEEA. CDR3 bases: TGTGCCAGCAGCTTATACAGCAACACCGGGGAGCTGTTTTTT. It specifies CASSLYSNTGELFF. The full variable domain, in which reference TRBV11-3 and TRBJ2-2 provide the parts outside the CDR3, is EAGVVQSPRYKIIEKKQPVAFWCNPISGHNTLYWYLQNLGQGPELLIRYENEEAVDDSQLPKDRFSAERLKGVDSTLKIQPAELGDSAVYLCASSLYSNTGELFFGEGSRLTVL.